Below are 29 T cell receptor beta chains sequenced from a single sample in a study of cytomegalovirus exposure and HLA in healthy donors. It was with 60 Vbeta and 13 Jbeta primers that the PCR ran. Clones were read by immunoSEQ multiplex PCR, and TCRdb kept only the in-frame ones, dropping some. The data show around 300,000 clones, just over 70% seen once. The sample comprised PBMCs. The source is a female donor in good health and CMV-seronegative.

This chain uses TRBV5-4 with TRBJ2-7, with 10 bases lining up with TRBD1. There are 14 residues in the CDR3. The junction had 8 bases not matched to a gene; V was cut back by 7 bases and J by 4 bases. Germline assignment: CDR1 SGHNT and CDR2 YYREEE (reference sequence). The CDR3 DNA reads as TGTGCCAGCGGAATACCGGGACAGGGGTACGAGCAGTACTTC. Protein: CASGIPGQGYEQYF.

Details on this clone: At the DNA level, this CDR3 is encoded by other sequences in the same sample as well. This rearrangement joins TRBV27 to TRBJ2-1, with TRBD2 matching over 11 bases. The V and J ends lost 5 bases and 7 bases, in that order; junction bases with no gene match: 7. This CDR3 region has 15 residues. Germline assignment: CDR1 MNHEY and CDR2 SMNVEV (reference sequence). This CDR3 is CASSPGTSGGNEQFF. The CDR3 DNA sequence: TGTGCCAGCAGTCCCGGGACTAGCGGAGGAAATGAGCAGTTCTTC.

The rearrangement joins TRBV10-1 to TRBJ2-3; D is possibly TRBD2 (5 bases). This CDR3 comprises 16 residues. Trimming pared 0 bases from V and 1 base from J, leaving 11 bases between. CDR1 WNHNN and CDR2 SYGVQD come from the germline V gene (reference sequence). The CDR3 reads CASSESKRPGTDTQYF. The CDR3 nucleotides read TGCGCCAGCAGTGAGTCGAAGCGGCCGGGCACAGATACGCAGTATTTT.

V gene TRBV28 combines with J gene TRBJ2-5, with TRBD1 matching over 8 bases. The CDR3 runs to 14 residues. Germline CDR1 is MDHEN and CDR2 is SYDVKM. V lost 7 bases and J lost 5; bases outside the gene matches: 9. CDR3 coding DNA: TGTGCCAGCAACCTGGACAGGGTGGAGGAGACCCAGTACTTC. The encoded protein is CASNLDRVEETQYF. Together with reference TRBV28 and TRBJ2-5, the CDR3 gives the full variable domain: DVKVTQSSRYLVKRTGEKVFLECVQDMDHENMFWYRQDPGLGLRLIYFSYDVKMKEKGDIPEGYSVSREKKERFSLILESASTNQTSMYLCASNLDRVEETQYFGPGTRLLVL.

The rearrangement links TRBV6-1 to TRBJ2-7; D is unresolved. This CDR3 is 14 amino acids long. Trimming stripped 1 base from V and 4 bases from J, with 11 bases between. CDR1 is MNHNS and CDR2 is SASEGT in the germline V gene. The CDR3 loop is CASSEEGYGYEQYF. The DNA for the CDR3 is TGTGCCAGCAGTGAAGAAGGTTACGGGTACGAGCAGTACTTC.

V is TRBV7-2 and J is TRBJ2-2; the match to TRBD1 covers 12 bases. Germline V gene data show CDR1 as SGHTA and CDR2 as FQGNSA. V dropped 4 bases and J dropped 4; count of bases not matched to a gene: 7. This CDR3 region has 17 residues. The CDR3 DNA sequence: TGTGCCAGCAGCTCACCGGGACAGGGGGCGCCCACCGGGGAGCTGTTTTTT. This encodes CASSSPGQGAPTGELFF.

This chain links TRBV19 with TRBJ1-4; D not resolved. Germline-derived CDR1 and CDR2 are LNHDA and SQIVND (reference sequence). Trimming stripped 5 bases from V and 8 bases from J, with 9 bases between. The CDR3 has 12 residues. The DNA for the CDR3 is TGTGCCAGTAGTGTCCCCCTCGAAAAACTGTTTTTT. Translating gives CASSVPLEKLFF.

CDR3 sequence (DNA): TGTGCCAGCAGGTCAGGGGCGGTCGGGGACCACGAGCAGTACTTC. This translates into CASRSGAVGDHEQYF. This sequence joins TRBV6-1 and TRBJ2-7; TRBD1 might be the D (6 bases). V gave up 6 bases and J gave up 5 bases, with 20 bases separating them. The CDR3 is 15 residues long. Germline V CDR1 and CDR2: MNHNS, SASEGT.

There are a few counts of this clone. This chain uses TRBV5-6 with TRBJ2-7, with TRBD1 matching 10 bases. Trimming removed 4 bases from V and 2 bases from J; junction bases left unmatched: 6. Germline V gene sequence: CDR1 SGHDT, CDR2 YYEEEE. This CDR3 is built from 15 residues. This CDR3 is CASSQTGTGAYEQYF. The CDR3 bases are TGTGCCAGCAGCCAGACCGGGACAGGGGCCTACGAGCAGTACTTC.

This clone was detected a few times. The chain uses TRBV27 and TRBJ1-1, with a weak D call TRBD1 (5 bases). V lost 4 bases to trimming and J lost 4 bases, with 13 bases between them. The CDR3 is 14 residues long. Germline V gene data show CDR1 as MNHEY and CDR2 as SMNVEV (reference sequence). CDR3 residues: CASSSRAGGTEAFF. CDR3 DNA sequence: TGTGCCAGCAGTTCCAGGGCGGGAGGCACTGAAGCTTTCTTT.

The rearrangement links TRBV27 to TRBJ2-2; a possible D gene is TRBD1 (5 bases). Germline V gives CDR1 MNHEY, CDR2 SMNVEV (reference sequence). V was shortened by 5 bases and J by 3 bases, with 10 bases between the two germline ends. This CDR3 spans 14 amino acids. This chain's CDR3 is CASSGDSYTGELFF. The CDR3 nucleotides are TGTGCCAGCAGTGGAGACAGTTACACCGGGGAGCTGTTTTTT.

As DNA, the CDR3 is TGTGCCAGCAGCTTGGCCAGGGGCGAAGCTTTCTTT. This encodes CASSLARGEAFF. The genes are TRBV5-6 and TRBJ1-1; D perhaps matches TRBD1 (6 bases). CDR3 length equals 12 residues. V was shortened by 0 bases and J by 8 bases, with 8 bases between the two germline ends. Germline CDR1 and CDR2: SGHDT and YYEEEE.

The V call is TRBV5-1, the J call TRBJ2-5, with 10 bases aligning to TRBD1. The V and J ends lost 3 bases and 5 bases, in that order; junction bases with no gene match: 1. CDR3 length equals 13 residues. The germline CDR1 and CDR2 sequences are SGHRS and YFSETQ. The CDR3 DNA follows: TGCGCCAGCAGCTGGGGACAGGGGGAGACCCAGTACTTC. It translates to CASSWGQGETQYF.

The V call is TRBV28, the J call TRBJ1-5, with 7 nucleotides matching TRBD1. Per the germline V gene, CDR1 is MDHEN and CDR2 is SYDVKM. The CDR3 covers 16 residues. The junction had 10 bases not matched to a gene; V was cut back by 5 bases and J by 3 bases. The CDR3 is CASSPNRGGANQPQHF. CDR3 in DNA: TGTGCCAGCAGTCCTAACAGGGGAGGCGCCAATCAGCCCCAGCATTTT.

This chain uses TRBV5-1 with TRBJ1-1, with D tentatively TRBD1 (6 bases). CDR3 length: 16 amino acids. The germline CDR1 and CDR2 sequences are SGHRS and YFSETQ. The V and J ends lost 0 bases and 3 bases respectively, with 15 bases between them. Here the CDR3 DNA reads TGCGCCAGCAGCTTGGGGGGCGGCAAGGGGGACACTGAAGCTTTCTTT. Protein sequence: CASSLGGGKGDTEAFF.

The gene calls are TRBV5-1 and TRBJ2-1; 10 nucleotides match TRBD2. V was clipped by 0 bases and J by 6 bases; unmatched bases: 3. The CDR3 loop spans 15 amino acids. Germline V CDR1 and CDR2: SGHRS, YFSETQ. CDR3 sequence: CASSLEGTSVNEQFF. In nucleotides, the CDR3 is TGCGCCAGCAGCTTGGAAGGGACTAGCGTCAATGAGCAGTTCTTC.

The chain recombines TRBV7-3 with TRBJ2-3; 9 positions agree with TRBD1. This CDR3 has 15 amino acids. The V and J ends lost 5 bases and 1 base, in that order; junction bases with no gene match: 4. Germline V gene data show CDR1 as SGHTA and CDR2 as FQGTGA. The CDR3 sequence is CASSEDRGGTDTQYF. The CDR3 nucleotides are TGTGCCAGCAGCGAGGACAGGGGTGGCACAGATACGCAGTATTTT.

The chain links TRBV27 to TRBJ2-2, with TRBD2 matching over 8 bases. J was trimmed by 4 bases and V by 5 bases; bases with no gene match: 6. Germline CDR1 reads MNHEY; CDR2 reads SMNVEV (reference sequence). CDR3 length: 15 amino acids. The CDR3 DNA reads as TGTGCCAGCAGTACCCGGACTAGCCTCACCGGGGAGCTGTTTTTT. It is translated as CASSTRTSLTGELFF.

This clone was counted a few times. The chain couples TRBV11-3 to TRBJ2-1, with 14 bases matching TRBD2. This CDR3 is 16 amino acids long. The V gene end was trimmed by 2 bases and the J gene end by 6 bases; junction bases not matched to a gene: 3. Per the germline V gene, CDR1 is SGHNT and CDR2 is YENEEA. CDR3 bases: TGTGCCAGCAGCTTACCGGGACTAGCGGGAGTCAATGAGCAGTTCTTC. This encodes CASSLPGLAGVNEQFF.

The genes are TRBV12-5 and TRBJ1-2; 9 bases map to TRBD1. Germline assignment: CDR1 LGHNT and CDR2 FRNRAP. The CDR3 runs to 16 residues. Trimming at V came to 1 base and at J to 5 bases, leaving 8 bases not matched to a gene. This CDR3 is CASGLADRGGLYGYTF. CDR3 sequence (DNA): TGTGCTAGTGGTTTGGCAGACAGGGGGGGATTATATGGCTACACCTTC.

This clone was seen a single time. The chain employs TRBV5-1 and TRBJ2-7; 13 positions match TRBD2. Germline values: CDR1 SGHRS, CDR2 YFSETQ. The CDR3 covers 15 residues. V lost 4 bases to trimming and J lost 5 bases; unmatched junction nucleotides: 6. The CDR3 sequence: CASSRGLAGADEQYF. The CDR3 bases are TGCGCCAGCAGCCGAGGACTAGCGGGAGCTGACGAGCAGTACTTC.

This clone was seen only a few times. This sequence joins TRBV7-9 and TRBJ1-4; 10 bases line up with TRBD1. V was clipped by 5 bases and J by 10 bases; unmatched bases: 10. Germline V gene data show CDR1 as SEHNR and CDR2 as FQNEAQ (reference sequence). The CDR3 has 15 amino acids. The CDR3 DNA sequence: TGTGCCAGCAGCCCTACCGGGACAGGGGTGGGAAAACTGTTTTTT. Protein product: CASSPTGTGVGKLFF.

This clone has just a few counts. The gene calls are TRBV27 and TRBJ1-1; D might be TRBD1 (5 bases). The CDR3 loop spans 14 amino acids. V lost 5 bases to trimming and J lost 2 bases, with 12 bases between them. Per the germline V gene, CDR1 is MNHEY and CDR2 is SMNVEV (reference sequence). The CDR3 DNA reads TGTGCCAGCAGTAGGTTAGGGGATAACACTGAAGCTTTCTTT. This sequence encodes CASSRLGDNTEAFF.

A remark on this clone: At one of its ends the junction is not consistent with the germline gene, which may arise from a read error. V usage is TRBV9 and J usage is TRBJ2-5; 8 bases agree with TRBD2. Germline assignment: CDR1 SGDLS and CDR2 YYNGEE. CDR3 size: 12 residues. The CDR3 nucleotides read TGTGCCAGCAGCGCCCGGACTAGCATCCGTCACTTC. Its translation is CASSARTSIRHF.

The chain joins TRBV18 to TRBJ1-2; no definite D call. This CDR3 spans 16 amino acids. CDR1 KGHSH and CDR2 LQKENI come from the germline V gene. V shed 2 bases and J shed 1 base, with 14 bases lying between them. CDR3 amino acids: CASSPGVAADNYGYTF. The CDR3 region has the DNA TGTGCCAGCTCACCAGGTGTTGCGGCAGATAACTATGGCTACACCTTC.

The J gene is TRBJ1-3, the V gene TRBV28; D is unresolved. V was clipped by 8 bases and J by 5 bases, with 16 bases between them. This CDR3 has 14 amino acids. Germline CDR1 MDHEN, CDR2 SYDVKM. The CDR3 sequence: CASSPDTLRNTIYF. CDR3 sequence (DNA): TGTGCCAGCTCCCCCGACACGTTAAGAAACACCATATATTTT.

The chain couples TRBV5-4 to TRBJ2-2; 7 bases are shared with TRBD2. Germline-derived CDR1 and CDR2 are SGHNT and YYREEE (reference sequence). This CDR3 has 15 residues. With 0 bases clipped from V and 5 bases from J, the junction kept 4 bases outside the gene matches. CDR3 loop: CASSLEPGGTGELFF. The CDR3 DNA is TGTGCCAGCAGCTTGGAGCCCGGGGGGACCGGGGAGCTGTTTTTT. The full variable domain, with the rest looked up from reference TRBV5-4 and TRBJ2-2, is ETGVTQSPTHLIKTRGQQVTLRCSSQSGHNTVSWYQQALGQGPQFIFQYYREEENGRGNFPPRFSGLQFPNYSSELNVNALELDDSALYLCASSLEPGGTGELFFGEGSRLTVL.

This chain joins TRBV5-8 and TRBJ2-5; TRBD2 aligns across 7 bases. The ends lost 5 bases at V and 3 bases at J; junction bases unmatched: 10. The CDR3 sequence is 15 residues long. Germline CDR1 reads SGHTS; CDR2 reads YDEGEE. CDR3 protein: CASRFPPGTKETQYF. In nucleotides, the CDR3 is TGTGCCAGCAGGTTCCCCCCGGGGACTAAAGAGACCCAGTACTTC.

The chain links TRBV5-5 to TRBJ2-7, with TRBD1 matching over 10 bases. CDR1 is SGHKS and CDR2 is YYEKEE in the germline V gene (reference sequence). This CDR3 comprises 14 residues. V lost 3 bases and J lost 2; bases outside the gene matches: 2. The DNA for the CDR3 is TGTGCCAGCAGCTGGGGACAGGGGACCTACGAGCAGTACTTC. It codes for CASSWGQGTYEQYF.